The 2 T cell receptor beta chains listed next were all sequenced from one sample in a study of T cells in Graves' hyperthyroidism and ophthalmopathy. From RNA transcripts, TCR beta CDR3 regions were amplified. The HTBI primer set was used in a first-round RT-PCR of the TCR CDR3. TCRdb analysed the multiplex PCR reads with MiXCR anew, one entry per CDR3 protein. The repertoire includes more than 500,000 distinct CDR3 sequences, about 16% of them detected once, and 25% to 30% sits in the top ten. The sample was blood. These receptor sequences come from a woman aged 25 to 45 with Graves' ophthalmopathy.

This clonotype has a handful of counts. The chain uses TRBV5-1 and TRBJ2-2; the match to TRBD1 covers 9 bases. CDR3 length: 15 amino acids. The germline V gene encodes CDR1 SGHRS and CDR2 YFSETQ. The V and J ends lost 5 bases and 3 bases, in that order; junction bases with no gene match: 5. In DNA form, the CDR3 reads TGCGCCAGCAGACAGGGGGCTCCTCACACCGGGGAGCTGTTTTTT. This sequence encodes CASRQGAPHTGELFF.

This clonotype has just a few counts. Written as DNA, the CDR3 is TGTGCCAGTAGTATTGGTTCCGGGACAGGGTATGACGAGCAGTACTTC. It specifies CASSIGSGTGYDEQYF. The chain combines TRBV19 with TRBJ2-7, with TRBD1 identical over 9 bases. This CDR3 contains 16 residues. Germline V gene lookup returns CDR1 LNHDA and CDR2 SQIVND (reference sequence). Trimming at V came to 3 bases and at J to 5 bases, leaving 11 bases not matched to a gene.